This T cell receptor beta chain was identified in a study of T cells after yellow fever vaccination. Whole-study findings and limits: A large majority of primary-vaccination clones showed up again after the booster (96% CD4, roughly 91% CD8).

TCR cDNA, made by 5'RACE template switching, carried an added universal primer site and UMIs. One entry per CDR3 protein, called by TCRdb with MiXCR from the 5' RACE reads. Among some 300,000 distinct CDR3 sequences listed, less than 9.5% were seen once. Trimming removed 0 bases at V and 3 bases at J, with 10 bases between. This CDR3 comprises 14 residues. Germline CDR1 reads SGHNT; CDR2 reads YYREEE (reference sequence). In this sample, this clonotype turned up a few times. What it binds is not known. The starting material was CD4+ T cells sorted from PBMCs, obtained 5 days after the yellow fever booster vaccination. This TCR was sampled from a man younger than 30 who received the YFV17D yellow fever vaccine. The V call is TRBV5-4, the J call TRBJ2-7; D tentatively reads TRBD1 or TRBD2 (5 bases each). The DNA of the CDR3 is TGTGCCAGCAGCTTGGGTGGGGACCTCTACGAGCAGTACTTC. It codes for CASSLGGDLYEQYF.